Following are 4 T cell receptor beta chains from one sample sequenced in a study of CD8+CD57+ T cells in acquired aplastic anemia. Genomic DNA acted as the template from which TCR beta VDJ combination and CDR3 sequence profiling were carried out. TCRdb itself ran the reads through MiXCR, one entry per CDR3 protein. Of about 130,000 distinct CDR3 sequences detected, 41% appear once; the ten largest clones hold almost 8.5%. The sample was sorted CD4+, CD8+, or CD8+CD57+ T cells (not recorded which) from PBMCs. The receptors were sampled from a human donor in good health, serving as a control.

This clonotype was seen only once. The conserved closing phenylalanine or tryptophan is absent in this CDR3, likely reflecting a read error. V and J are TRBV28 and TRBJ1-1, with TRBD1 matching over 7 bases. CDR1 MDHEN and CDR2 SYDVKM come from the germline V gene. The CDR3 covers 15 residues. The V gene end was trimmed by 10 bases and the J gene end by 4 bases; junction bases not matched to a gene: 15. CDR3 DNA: TGTGCCACCTCGAGGATGAGGGGGCTGGGCACTGAAGCTTTCCTT. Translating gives CATSRMRGLGTEAFL.

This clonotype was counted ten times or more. The CDR3 DNA sequence: TGCGCCAGCAGCTTGGGGATCTATGGCTACACCTTC. Protein: CASSLGIYGYTF. The chain combines TRBV5-1 with TRBJ1-2, with D uncertain. Trimming shortened V by 0 bases and J by 4 bases, and 4 bases separated the two germline ends. CDR1 is SGHRS and CDR2 is YFSETQ in the germline V gene. The CDR3 covers 12 residues. Full variable domain (missing parts from reference TRBV5-1 and TRBJ1-2): KAGVTQTPRYLIKTRGQQVTLSCSPISGHRSVSWYQQTPGQGLQFLFEYFSETQRNKGNFPGRFSGRQFSNSRSEMNVSTLELGDSALYLCASSLGIYGYTFGSGTRLTVV.

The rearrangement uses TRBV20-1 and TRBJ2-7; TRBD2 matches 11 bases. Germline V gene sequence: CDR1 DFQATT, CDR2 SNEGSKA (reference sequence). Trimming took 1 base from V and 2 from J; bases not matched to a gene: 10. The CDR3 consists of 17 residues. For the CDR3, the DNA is TGCAGTGCTAGAGTCGAAGGAACTAGCGGGAGACCCTACGAGCAGTACTTC. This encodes CSARVEGTSGRPYEQYF.

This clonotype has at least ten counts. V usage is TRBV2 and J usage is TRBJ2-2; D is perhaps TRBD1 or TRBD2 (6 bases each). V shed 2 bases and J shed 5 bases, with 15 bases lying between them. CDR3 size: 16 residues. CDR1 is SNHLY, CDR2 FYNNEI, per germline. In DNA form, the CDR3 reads TGTGCCAGCAGTGAAACTATGGGGGGCCGGACCGGGGAGCTGTTTTTT. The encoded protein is CASSETMGGRTGELFF.